The rows below give T cell receptor beta chains drawn from one sample of a study of human T cells and chemical hapten exposure. TCRdb passed the RACE reads through MiXCR, listing each CDR3 protein once. Of 300,000 to 450,000 distinct CDR3 sequences in the sample, approximately 5.1% were seen once. The input for sequencing was whole blood, taken in connection with sensitization to the hapten diphenylcyclopropenone (DPC). These receptors were obtained from a woman in her 50s with alopecia areata. Some clones in this sample may be carry-over from other donors' samples. Both conserved end residues are part of each CDR3. The D gene is left open where the match is weak. Clone size is shown for a subset of rows, as once, few, many or a class of expanded clone.

d_call clone_size j_call v_call cdr3_nt cdr3_aa
- - TRBJ1-2 TRBV4-3 TGCGCCAGCAACGCCGGGCAGAGAAGTATCTATGGCTACACCTTC CASNAGQRSIYGYTF
TRBD2 many TRBJ2-7 TRBV20-1 TGCAGTGCCCCCCCTGCGGGAGCTTACGAGCAGTACTTC CSAPPAGAYEQYF
- many TRBJ2-1 TRBV5-1 TGCGCCAGCAGCTGGGGCGACTACCACAATGAGCAGTTCTTC CASSWGDYHNEQFF
- - TRBJ1-6 TRBV9 TGTGCCAGCAGCGTAGAATCTAATTCACCCCTCCACTTT CASSVESNSPLHF
TRBD1 many TRBJ1-1 TRBV5-4 TGTGCCAGCAGCTTGGAAGGGGGCGGATGGGCGAACACTGAAGCTTTCTTT CASSLEGGGWANTEAFF
TRBD2 many TRBJ2-3 TRBV5-1 TGCGCCAGCAGCTTGGCAGTAGCGGGAGGCACAGATACGCAGTATTTT CASSLAVAGGTDTQYF
- - TRBJ2-7 TRBV7-2 TGTGCCAGCAGCGAAGTGGGACCAGGGGCCCACGAGCAGTACTTC CASSEVGPGAHEQYF
TRBD2 many TRBJ2-7 TRBV28 TGTGCCAGCAGAGCGGGACTGGCCCAGTACGAGCAGTACTTC CASRAGLAQYEQYF
- - TRBJ1-5 TRBV27 TGTGCCAGCCGAGACCCAGGGGAGTCTCAGCCCCAGCATTTT CASRDPGESQPQHF
- many TRBJ2-3 TRBV4-1 TGCGCCAGCAGCCAAGTAGGCAGCAGCACAGATACGCAGTATTTT CASSQVGSSTDTQYF
- - TRBJ2-2 TRBV27 TGTGCCAGCAGAGGACAGAGCAACACCGGGGAGCTGTTTTTT CASRGQSNTGELFF
- - TRBJ1-1 TRBV12-3/TRBV12-4 TGTGCCAGCAGTTCCCGGAAGAACACTGAAGCTTTCTTT CASSSRKNTEAFF
- few TRBJ2-1 TRBV5-1 TGCGCCAGCAGCTTGGGATTATTAGGACTGACCTCCTACAATGAGCAGTTCTTC CASSLGLLGLTSYNEQFF
- many TRBJ2-5 TRBV10-3 TGTGCCGCATCCGCTGAGGGGGAGACCCAGTACTTC CAASAEGETQYF
- - TRBJ2-4 TRBV5-5 TGTGCCAGCAGCTTGTATGGAGTCGAGCCCAAAAACATTCAGTACTTC CASSLYGVEPKNIQYF
- - TRBJ2-4 TRBV14 TGTGCCAGCAGCCAAGATACAGAAAACATTCAGTACTTC CASSQDTENIQYF
- few TRBJ1-5 TRBV7-8 TGTGCCAGCAGCTTAGCGACGGGTAATAGCAATCAGCCCCAGCATTTT CASSLATGNSNQPQHF
TRBD2 few TRBJ2-7 TRBV20-1 TGCAGTGCTAGAGATATCAGCGGGAGGGCCTACGAGCAGTACTTC CSARDISGRAYEQYF
- - TRBJ2-6 TRBV27 TGTGCCAGCAGTTTAACAAGGGGGGCTTACTCTGGGGCCAACGTCCTGACTTTC CASSLTRGAYSGANVLTF
- many TRBJ2-3 TRBV13 TGTGCCAGCAGCTTGGATGTGGAGCCAGATACGCAGTATTTT CASSLDVEPDTQYF
- many TRBJ1-5 TRBV3-1 TGTGCCAGCAGCCAAGATCTGGGGTTCAATCAGCCCCAGCATTTT CASSQDLGFNQPQHF
TRBD2 many TRBJ2-3 TRBV7-9 TGTGCCAGCAGCTTAATACCCCTAGCGGCTAGCACAGATACGCAGTATTTT CASSLIPLAASTDTQYF
TRBD2 - TRBJ2-1 TRBV9 TGTGCCAGCAGCGTATTTCCCGGAGTAGCGGGAGGGCCGATTCCCGAGCAGTTCTTC CASSVFPGVAGGPIPEQFF
- many TRBJ2-7 TRBV28 TGTGCCAGCGGCCCCCCGACAGGGACTCTGGACGAGCAGTACTTC CASGPPTGTLDEQYF
- many TRBJ2-5 TRBV29-1 TGCAGCGTTGTAGGGATCGAGACCCAGTACTTC CSVVGIETQYF
- few TRBJ2-1 TRBV30 TGTGCCTGGAACCGCTATTCGGGAAACAATGAGCAGTTCTTC CAWNRYSGNNEQFF
TRBD1 few TRBJ1-3 TRBV30 TGTGCCTGGAGTGTAAACAGGGGCGCAGTCCCTGGAAACACCATATATTTT CAWSVNRGAVPGNTIYF
TRBD1 few TRBJ2-4 TRBV12-3/TRBV12-4 TGTGCCAGCAGCCATCCGGGACAGCCGGTTAGACAGTACTTC CASSHPGQPVRQYF